These T cell receptor beta chains were read from a single sample in a study of cytomegalovirus exposure and HLA in healthy donors. Libraries were prepared by immunoSEQ multiplex PCR; TCRdb keeps only in-frame clonotypes and omits some of them. Among some 110,000 clones listed, around 83% were seen once. Sequencing was performed on PBMCs. All receptors come from a woman younger than 30 in good health and CMV-seropositive. CDR3s include the opening cysteine and the closing phenylalanine or tryptophan. A D gene is named only where the DNA matches it firmly. Clone size is given for some rows only: seen once, a few or many times, or a class if the clone is expanded.

>TRBJ1-4|NA|TRBV27|NA
TGTGCCAGCAGGGGACAAAAAACCCCGGTACTGTTTTTT
CASRGQKTPVLFF
>TRBJ2-3|once|TRBV18|NA
TGTGCCAGCTCACTAACAGACACTAGCACAGATACGCAGTATTTT
CASSLTDTSTDTQYF
>TRBJ1-1|NA|TRBV2|NA
TGTGCCAGCAGTCCACAGGGTGGAACTGAAGCTTTCTTT
CASSPQGGTEAFF
>TRBJ1-3|NA|TRBV5-1|NA
TGCGCCAGCAGCCCGTACAACTCTGGAAACACCATATATTTT
CASSPYNSGNTIYF
>TRBJ1-1|NA|TRBV19|NA
TGTGCCAGTAGTCCCCACAGGGATAACACTGAAGCTTTCTTT
CASSPHRDNTEAFF
>TRBJ2-1|once|TRBV5-6|TRBD2
TGTGCCAGCAGCTTGGAACTAGCGGGAGTAGGGAATGAGCAGTTCTTC
CASSLELAGVGNEQFF
>TRBJ1-2|few|TRBV2|TRBD1
TGTGCCAGCAGACGCGGGACAGAGGGTGATGGCTACACCTTC
CASRRGTEGDGYTF
>TRBJ2-7|NA|TRBV9|TRBD1
TGTGCCAGCAGCCCAGTAGGGGGCCCCTACGAGCAGTACTTC
CASSPVGGPYEQYF
>TRBJ2-7|NA|TRBV11-3|TRBD1
TGTGCCAGCAGCACAACCCTCTCCGGGACAGGGTGGAAGGAGCAGTACTTC
CASSTTLSGTGWKEQYF
>TRBJ1-6|NA|TRBV7-3|NA
TGTGCCAGCAGCTTATTCCCTTATAATTCACCCCTCCACTTT
CASSLFPYNSPLHF
>TRBJ2-7|NA|TRBV7-8|NA
TGTGCCAGCAGCTTAGCACTGGCCTACGAGCAGTACTTC
CASSLALAYEQYF
>TRBJ2-7|NA|TRBV19|NA
TGTGCCAGTAGTATCGGGGGCGAGCAGTACTTC
CASSIGGEQYF
>TRBJ1-4|NA|TRBV4-1|TRBD1
TGCGCCAGCAGCCAAGAAGGGACAGGGAATGAAAAACTGTTTTTT
CASSQEGTGNEKLFF
>TRBJ2-5|NA|TRBV6-5|NA
TGTGCCAGCAGTTACACCGGGGAGACCCAGTACTTC
CASSYTGETQYF
>TRBJ2-2|NA|TRBV30|TRBD1
TGTGCCTGGAGACCGGGACAGGCCGGGGAGCTGTTTTTT
CAWRPGQAGELFF
>TRBJ2-1|NA|TRBV5-6|TRBD1
TGTGCCAGCAGCCCCGGACAGGATGAGCAGTTCTTC
CASSPGQDEQFF
>TRBJ1-2|NA|TRBV6-5|TRBD1
TGTGCCAGCAGCCCACGACAGGGGGCCCTCTATGGCTACACCTTC
CASSPRQGALYGYTF
>TRBJ1-3|once|TRBV2|NA
TGTGCCAGCAGAGTACTCGGAAACACCATATATTTT
CASRVLGNTIYF
>TRBJ2-1|NA|TRBV5-1|TRBD2
TGCGCCAGCAGCTTGGGACTAGCGGGAGTCGATGAGCAGTTCTTC
CASSLGLAGVDEQFF
>TRBJ2-7|NA|TRBV28|TRBD2
TGTGCCAGCAGCGGCGGGGGGGCGTGGGAGCAGTACTTC
CASSGGGAWEQYF
>TRBJ2-2|NA|TRBV15|TRBD2
TGTGCCACCAGTAGAGGGTCGGCGGGGGACCCCGGGGAGCTGTTTTTT
CATSRGSAGDPGELFF
>TRBJ2-7|NA|TRBV5-8|TRBD1
TGTGCCAGCAGCGCGCTCGGGACAGGGGGACACGAGCAGTACTTC
CASSALGTGGHEQYF